The rows below give T cell receptor beta chains drawn from one sample of a study of T-cell memory formation after mild COVID-19. TCRdb reprocessed the 5' RACE reads with MiXCR, giving one entry per CDR3 protein. The profile covers approximately 350,000 distinct CDR3 sequences, with roughly 14% appearing a single time and 20% to 25% taken by the ten largest. Specimen: PBMCs or a T cell subset sorted from them (not recorded which). These receptors originate from a man aged 18-30 years who had mild COVID-19 (a few samples of this study predate the infection). Cell type and time point are not known. CDR3s include the opening cysteine and the closing phenylalanine or tryptophan. The D gene is left open where the match is weak. The size of a clone is reported for some rows only, either as once, few or many, or as a class for expanded clones.

J: TRBJ1-5; D: NA; size: few; length: 13; V: TRBV12-3/TRBV12-4; DNA: TGTGCCAGCAGTTCCAATAGTGGGCAGCCCCAGCATTTT; CDR3: CASSSNSGQPQHF
J: TRBJ1-1; D: NA; size: few; length: 13; V: TRBV20-1; DNA: TGCAGTGCCTCGAGGATTACCCGCAATGAAGCTTTCTTT; CDR3: CSASRITRNEAFF
J: TRBJ1-3; D: NA; size: NA; length: 16; V: TRBV4-1; DNA: TGCGCCAGCAGCCAAGAGGTGGCCTCCTCTGGAAACACCATATATTTT; CDR3: CASSQEVASSGNTIYF
J: TRBJ2-7; D: TRBD1; size: NA; length: 14; V: TRBV6-5; DNA: TGTGCCAGCTCAATCGGACAGGGAAACTACGAGCAGTACTTC; CDR3: CASSIGQGNYEQYF
J: TRBJ1-2; D: TRBD1; size: NA; length: 16; V: TRBV4-2; DNA: TGTGCCAGCAGCCAGGTCCTCTTTGGACAGGACTATGGCTACACCTTC; CDR3: CASSQVLFGQDYGYTF
J: TRBJ2-2; D: NA; size: NA; length: 16; V: TRBV7-3; DNA: TGTGCCAGCAGCTTAAGTTTTGAAACGAACACCGGGGAGCTGTTTTTT; CDR3: CASSLSFETNTGELFF
J: TRBJ1-3; D: NA; size: NA; length: 13; V: TRBV6-5; DNA: TGTGCCAGTCATTGGGCAGCTGGAAACACCATATATTTT; CDR3: CASHWAAGNTIYF
J: TRBJ1-1; D: NA; size: many; length: 14; V: TRBV6-5; DNA: TGTGCCAGCAGTTACTCGGGCAGAGACACTGAAGCTTTCTTT; CDR3: CASSYSGRDTEAFF
J: TRBJ1-1; D: NA; size: many; length: 15; V: TRBV4-1; DNA: TGCGCCAGCAGCCAAGTCGGCAGGGAGGGAACTGAAGCTTTCTTT; CDR3: CASSQVGREGTEAFF
J: TRBJ1-5; D: NA; size: NA; length: 13; V: TRBV6-6; DNA: TGTGCCAGCAGTTACGTCACCGGCCAGCCCCAGCATTTT; CDR3: CASSYVTGQPQHF
J: TRBJ1-4; D: TRBD1; size: NA; length: 16; V: TRBV4-2; DNA: TGTGCCAGCAGCCAAGTCTGGGACAGAGACTATGAAAAACTGTTTTTT; CDR3: CASSQVWDRDYEKLFF
J: TRBJ1-5; D: TRBD1; size: few; length: 16; V: TRBV4-1; DNA: TGCGCCAGCAGCCGGACAGGGGGCGGCTTGAATGGGCCCCAGCATTTT; CDR3: CASSRTGGGLNGPQHF
J: TRBJ1-1; D: TRBD1; size: NA; length: 15; V: TRBV7-9; DNA: TGTGCCAGCTCTTTTGGCACAGGGGGTAAGACTGAAGCTTTCTTT; CDR3: CASSFGTGGKTEAFF
J: TRBJ2-5; D: NA; size: many; length: 12; V: TRBV12-3/TRBV12-4; DNA: TGTGCCAGCAGTGGACAAGTGGAGACCCAGTACTTC; CDR3: CASSGQVETQYF
J: TRBJ2-4; D: NA; size: few; length: 15; V: TRBV12-3/TRBV12-4; DNA: TGTGCCAGCAGTTTTTGGGGGGGCGGTGGAAACATTCAGTACTTC; CDR3: CASSFWGGGGNIQYF
J: TRBJ2-1; D: NA; size: NA; length: 14; V: TRBV7-9; DNA: TGTGCCAGCAGCCTCAGTAGAGGGTACAATGAGCAGTTCTTC; CDR3: CASSLSRGYNEQFF
J: TRBJ2-5; D: NA; size: NA; length: 11; V: TRBV29-1; DNA: TGCAGCGGTGTCAGGGTCGAGACCCAGTACTTC; CDR3: CSGVRVETQYF
J: TRBJ1-5; D: NA; size: many; length: 15; V: TRBV5-6; DNA: TGTGCCAGCAGCTTGGGGCAGGGAGACAATCAGCCCCAGCATTTT; CDR3: CASSLGQGDNQPQHF
J: TRBJ1-5; D: NA; size: NA; length: 13; V: TRBV4-3; DNA: TGCGCCAGCAGCCCAGGATGGGATCAGCCCCAGCATTTT; CDR3: CASSPGWDQPQHF
J: TRBJ2-1; D: NA; size: NA; length: 15; V: TRBV15; DNA: TGTGCCACCAGCATGAGTTCTCACCCTGGCAATGAGCAGTTCTTC; CDR3: CATSMSSHPGNEQFF
J: TRBJ2-5; D: TRBD2; size: NA; length: 17; V: TRBV24-1; DNA: TGTGCCACCAGTGACGGTCGACTAGCGGGGCGAGGAGAGACCCAGTACTTC; CDR3: CATSDGRLAGRGETQYF
J: TRBJ1-5; D: NA; size: NA; length: 15; V: TRBV7-6; DNA: TGTGCCAGCAGCTTAGGTGGGGTGGGCAATCAGCCCCAGCATTTT; CDR3: CASSLGGVGNQPQHF
J: TRBJ1-1; D: NA; size: few; length: 16; V: TRBV6-2/TRBV6-3; DNA: TGTGCCAGCCGGGGCGGGTTTCGGGATCGGAACACTGAAGCTTTCTTT; CDR3: CASRGGFRDRNTEAFF
J: TRBJ1-4; D: NA; size: NA; length: 14; V: TRBV18; DNA: TGTGCCAGCTCACCAGGGTATACGGATGAAAAACTGTTTTTT; CDR3: CASSPGYTDEKLFF
J: TRBJ1-5; D: NA; size: NA; length: 15; V: TRBV3-1; DNA: TGTGCCAGCAGCCAAGATACTACGACCAATCAGCCCCAGCATTTT; CDR3: CASSQDTTTNQPQHF
J: TRBJ2-1; D: TRBD2; size: few; length: 16; V: TRBV3-1; DNA: TGTGCCAGCAGCCGAGGTAGCGGGGGGGCCTACAATGAGCAGTTCTTC; CDR3: CASSRGSGGAYNEQFF
J: TRBJ2-7; D: NA; size: large; length: 11; V: TRBV18; DNA: TGTGCCAGCAGCCCCGGCTACGAGCAGTACTTC; CDR3: CASSPGYEQYF
J: TRBJ1-3; D: NA; size: NA; length: 14; V: TRBV20-1; DNA: TGCAGTGCTAGAGATGGGAGCTCTGGAAACACCATATATTTT; CDR3: CSARDGSSGNTIYF
J: TRBJ2-1; D: NA; size: NA; length: 15; V: TRBV4-2; DNA: TGTGCCAGCAGCCAAGATTTAAGAAGAGCCCCCGCCCAGTTCTTC; CDR3: CASSQDLRRAPAQFF
J: TRBJ1-1; D: NA; size: NA; length: 12; V: TRBV25-1; DNA: TGTGCCAGCAGTGAATGGGGGACTGAAGCTTTCTTT; CDR3: CASSEWGTEAFF
J: TRBJ2-7; D: TRBD1; size: NA; length: 13; V: TRBV6-5; DNA: TGTGGCAGCTCTCAGGGGGCGCTGGGCGAGCAGTACTTC; CDR3: CGSSQGALGEQYF